This note documents a single T cell receptor beta chain sequence. The sample is drawn from a study of T cells expressing NK-cell markers. TCRdb reprocessed the 5' RACE reads and stores each CDR3 protein as one record, lacking DNA. Here the sample table reports about 550,000 distinct CDR3 sequences. The CDR3 has 14 amino acids. The genes are TRBV12-3 or TRBV12-4 and TRBJ1-4; the D gene TCRdb calls, TRBD1, cannot be checked with no DNA. This sequence was found in a man between 18 and 35 years old in good health. The sequenced sample was blood T cells: a sorted CD56 or NKG2C T cell subset, CD4+ or CD8+ T cells, or bulk PBMC T cells (not recorded which). The CDR3 sequence is CASSSGTVNEKLFF.